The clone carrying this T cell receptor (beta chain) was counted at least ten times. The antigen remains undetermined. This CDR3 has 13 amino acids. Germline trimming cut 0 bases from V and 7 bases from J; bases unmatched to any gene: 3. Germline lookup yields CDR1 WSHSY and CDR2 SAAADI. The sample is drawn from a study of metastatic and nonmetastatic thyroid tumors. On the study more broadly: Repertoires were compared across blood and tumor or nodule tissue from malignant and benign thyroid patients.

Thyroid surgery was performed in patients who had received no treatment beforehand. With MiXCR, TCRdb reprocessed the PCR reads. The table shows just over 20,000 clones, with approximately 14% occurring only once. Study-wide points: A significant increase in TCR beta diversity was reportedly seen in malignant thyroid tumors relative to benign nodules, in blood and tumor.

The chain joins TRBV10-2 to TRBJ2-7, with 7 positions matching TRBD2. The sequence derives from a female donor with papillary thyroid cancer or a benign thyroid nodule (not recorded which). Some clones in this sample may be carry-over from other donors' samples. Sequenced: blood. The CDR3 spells CASSESPGGEQYF. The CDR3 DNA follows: TGCGCCAGCAGTGAGTCCCCCGGGGGGGAGCAGTACTTC.